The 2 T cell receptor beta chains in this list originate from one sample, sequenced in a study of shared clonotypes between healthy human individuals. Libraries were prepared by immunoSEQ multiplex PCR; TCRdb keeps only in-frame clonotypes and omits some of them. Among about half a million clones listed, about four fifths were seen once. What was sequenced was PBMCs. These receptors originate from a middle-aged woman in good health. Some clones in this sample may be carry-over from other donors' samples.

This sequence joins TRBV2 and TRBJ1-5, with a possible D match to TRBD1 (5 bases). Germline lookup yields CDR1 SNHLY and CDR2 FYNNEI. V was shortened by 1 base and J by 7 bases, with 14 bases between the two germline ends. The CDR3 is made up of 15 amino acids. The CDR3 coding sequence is TGTGCCAGCAGTGAAGGCGCCTCCTCAGGGCAGCCCCAGCATTTT. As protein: CASSEGASSGQPQHF.

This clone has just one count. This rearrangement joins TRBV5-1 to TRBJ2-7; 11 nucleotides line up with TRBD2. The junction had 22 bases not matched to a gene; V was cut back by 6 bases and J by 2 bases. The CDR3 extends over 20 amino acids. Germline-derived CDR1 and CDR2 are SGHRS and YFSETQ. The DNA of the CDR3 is TGCGCCAGCAAGCTTGGCTCTACTAGCGGGAGAGGTAAAGAAACCTACGAGCAGTACTTC. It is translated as CASKLGSTSGRGKETYEQYF.